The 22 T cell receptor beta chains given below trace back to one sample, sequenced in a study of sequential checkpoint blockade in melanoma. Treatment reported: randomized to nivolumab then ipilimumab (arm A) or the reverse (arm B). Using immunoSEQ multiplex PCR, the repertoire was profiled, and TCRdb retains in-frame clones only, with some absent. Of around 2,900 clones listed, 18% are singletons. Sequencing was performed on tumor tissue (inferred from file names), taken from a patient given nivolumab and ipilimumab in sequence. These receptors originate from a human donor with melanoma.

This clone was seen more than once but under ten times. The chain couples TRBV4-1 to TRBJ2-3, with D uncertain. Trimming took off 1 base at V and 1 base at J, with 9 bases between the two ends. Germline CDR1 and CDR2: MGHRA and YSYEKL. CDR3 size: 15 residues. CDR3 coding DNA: TGCGCCAGCAGCCAAGTATCCGAACGCACAGATACGCAGTATTTT. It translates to CASSQVSERTDTQYF.

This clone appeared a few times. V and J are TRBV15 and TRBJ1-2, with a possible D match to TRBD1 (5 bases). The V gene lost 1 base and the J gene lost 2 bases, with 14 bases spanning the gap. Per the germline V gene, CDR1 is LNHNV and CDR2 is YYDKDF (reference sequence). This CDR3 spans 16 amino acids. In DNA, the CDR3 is TGTGCCACCAGCAGAGGAGGGGCCATCGGGAACTATGGCTACACCTTC. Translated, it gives CATSRGGAIGNYGYTF.

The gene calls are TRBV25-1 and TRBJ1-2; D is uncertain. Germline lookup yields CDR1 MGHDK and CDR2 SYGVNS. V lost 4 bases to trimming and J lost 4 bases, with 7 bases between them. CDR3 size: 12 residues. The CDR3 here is CASSASIYGYTF. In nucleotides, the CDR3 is TGTGCCAGCAGTGCCTCAATCTATGGCTACACCTTC.

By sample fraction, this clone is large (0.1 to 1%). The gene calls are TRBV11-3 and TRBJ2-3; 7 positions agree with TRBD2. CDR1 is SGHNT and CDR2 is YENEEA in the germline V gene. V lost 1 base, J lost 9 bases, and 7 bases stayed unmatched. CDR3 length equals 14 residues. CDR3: CASSLGGTGGTQYF. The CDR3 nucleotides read TGTGCCAGCAGCTTAGGGGGCACGGGAGGCACGCAGTATTTT.

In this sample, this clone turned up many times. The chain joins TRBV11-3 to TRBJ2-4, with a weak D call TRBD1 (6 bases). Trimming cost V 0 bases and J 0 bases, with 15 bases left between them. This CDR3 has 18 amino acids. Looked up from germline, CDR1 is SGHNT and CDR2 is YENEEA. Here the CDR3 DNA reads TGTGCCAGCAGCTTAGAAACGAGGACAGATCTAGCCAAAAACATTCAGTACTTC. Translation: CASSLETRTDLAKNIQYF. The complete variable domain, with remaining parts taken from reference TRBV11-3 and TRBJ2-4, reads EAGVVQSPRYKIIEKKQPVAFWCNPISGHNTLYWYLQNLGQGPELLIRYENEEAVDDSQLPKDRFSAERLKGVDSTLKIQPAELGDSAVYLCASSLETRTDLAKNIQYFGAGTRLSVL.

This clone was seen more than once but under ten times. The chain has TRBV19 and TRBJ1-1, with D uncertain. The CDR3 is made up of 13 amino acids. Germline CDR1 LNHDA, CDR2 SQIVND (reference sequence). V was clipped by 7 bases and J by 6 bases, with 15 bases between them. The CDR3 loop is CASKTGMGAEAFF. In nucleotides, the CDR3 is TGTGCCAGTAAAACGGGGATGGGCGCTGAAGCTTTCTTT.

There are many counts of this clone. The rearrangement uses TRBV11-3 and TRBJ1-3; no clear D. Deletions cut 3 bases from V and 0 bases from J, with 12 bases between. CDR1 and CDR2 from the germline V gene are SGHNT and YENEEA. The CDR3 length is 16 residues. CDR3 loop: CASSLQAGISGNTIYF. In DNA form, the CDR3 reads TGTGCCAGCAGCTTGCAGGCAGGAATCTCTGGAAACACCATATATTTT. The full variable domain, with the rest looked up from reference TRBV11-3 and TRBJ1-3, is EAGVVQSPRYKIIEKKQPVAFWCNPISGHNTLYWYLQNLGQGPELLIRYENEEAVDDSQLPKDRFSAERLKGVDSTLKIQPAELGDSAVYLCASSLQAGISGNTIYFGEGSWLTVV.

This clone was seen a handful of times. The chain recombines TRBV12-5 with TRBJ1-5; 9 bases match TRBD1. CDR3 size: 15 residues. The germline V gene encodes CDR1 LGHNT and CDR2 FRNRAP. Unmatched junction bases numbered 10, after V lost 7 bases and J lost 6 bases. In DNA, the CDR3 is TGTGCTAGTGCTACATACAGGGGGCAGGGTCAGCCCCAGCATTTT. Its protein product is CASATYRGQGQPQHF.

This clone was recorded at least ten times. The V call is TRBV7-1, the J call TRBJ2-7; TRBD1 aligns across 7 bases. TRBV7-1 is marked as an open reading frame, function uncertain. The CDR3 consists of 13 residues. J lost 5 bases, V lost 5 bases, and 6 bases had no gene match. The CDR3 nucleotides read TGTGCCAGCAGCAGGGACAGCGGACACGAGCAGTACTTC. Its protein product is CASSRDSGHEQYF.

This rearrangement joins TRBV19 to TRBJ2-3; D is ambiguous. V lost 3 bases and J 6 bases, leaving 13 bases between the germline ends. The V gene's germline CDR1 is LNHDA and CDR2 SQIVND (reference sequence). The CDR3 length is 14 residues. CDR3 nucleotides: TGTGCCAGTAGTATCGGGTCCTGGGCGGATACGCAGTATTTT. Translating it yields CASSIGSWADTQYF.

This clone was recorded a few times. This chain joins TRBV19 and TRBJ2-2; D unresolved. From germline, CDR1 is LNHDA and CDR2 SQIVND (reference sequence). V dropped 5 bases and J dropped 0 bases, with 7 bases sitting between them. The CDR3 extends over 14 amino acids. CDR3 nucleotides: TGTGCCAGTAGTGCTAATACGAACACCGGGGAGCTGTTTTTT. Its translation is CASSANTNTGELFF. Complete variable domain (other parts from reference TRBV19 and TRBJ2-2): DGGITQSPKYLFRKEGQNVTLSCEQNLNHDAMYWYRQDPGQGLRLIYYSQIVNDFQKGDIAEGYSVSREKKESFPLTVTSAQKNPTAFYLCASSANTNTGELFFGEGSRLTVL.

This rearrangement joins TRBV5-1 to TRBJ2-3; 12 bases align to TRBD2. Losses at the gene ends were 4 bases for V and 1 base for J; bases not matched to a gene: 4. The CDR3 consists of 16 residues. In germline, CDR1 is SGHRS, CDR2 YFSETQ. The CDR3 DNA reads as TGCGCCAGCAGCACGACTAGCGGGGGAGGCACAGATACGCAGTATTTT. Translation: CASSTTSGGGTDTQYF.

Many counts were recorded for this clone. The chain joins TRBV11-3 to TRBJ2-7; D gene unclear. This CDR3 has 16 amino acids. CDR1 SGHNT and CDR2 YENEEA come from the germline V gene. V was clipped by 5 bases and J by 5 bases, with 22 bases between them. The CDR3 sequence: CASSLRPPNQIHEQYF. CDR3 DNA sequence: TGTGCCAGCAGCCTTAGACCACCCAACCAAATCCACGAGCAGTACTTC.

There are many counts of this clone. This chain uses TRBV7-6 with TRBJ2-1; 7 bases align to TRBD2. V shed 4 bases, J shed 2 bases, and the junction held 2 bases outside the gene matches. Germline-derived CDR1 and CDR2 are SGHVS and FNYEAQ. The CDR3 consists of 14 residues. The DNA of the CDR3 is TGTGCCAGCAGCTCCGGACTAGCCTACAATGAGCAGTTCTTC. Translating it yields CASSSGLAYNEQFF.

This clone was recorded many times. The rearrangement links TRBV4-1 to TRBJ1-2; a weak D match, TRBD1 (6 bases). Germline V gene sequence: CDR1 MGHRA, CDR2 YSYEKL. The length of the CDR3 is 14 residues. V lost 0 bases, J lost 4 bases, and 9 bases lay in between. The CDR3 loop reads CASSQDRGGYGYTF. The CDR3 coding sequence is TGCGCCAGCAGCCAAGACAGGGGCGGCTATGGCTACACCTTC.

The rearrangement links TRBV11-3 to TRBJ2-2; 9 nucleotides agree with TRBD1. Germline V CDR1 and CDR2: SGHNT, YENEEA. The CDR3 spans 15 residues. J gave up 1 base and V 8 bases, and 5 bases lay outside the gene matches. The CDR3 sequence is CASPAGQGNTGELFF. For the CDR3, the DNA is TGTGCCAGCCCCGCGGGACAGGGGAACACCGGGGAGCTGTTTTTT.

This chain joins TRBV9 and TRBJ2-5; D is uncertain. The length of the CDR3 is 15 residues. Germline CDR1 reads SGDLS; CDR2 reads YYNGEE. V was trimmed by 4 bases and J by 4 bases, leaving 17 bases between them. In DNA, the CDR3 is TGTGCCAGCAGCCCCTTCACCGGAGTCGGAGAGACCCAGTACTTC. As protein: CASSPFTGVGETQYF.

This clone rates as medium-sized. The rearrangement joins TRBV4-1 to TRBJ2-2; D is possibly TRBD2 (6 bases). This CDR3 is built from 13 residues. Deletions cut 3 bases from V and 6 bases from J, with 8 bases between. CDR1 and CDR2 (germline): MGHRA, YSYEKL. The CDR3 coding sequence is TGCGCCAGCAGCCATCCGGGGGCCGGGGAGCTGTTTTTT. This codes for CASSHPGAGELFF.

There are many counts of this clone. The CDR3 DNA reads as TGTGCCAGCTCGAAGGGGTATGGCTACACCTTC. This codes for CASSKGYGYTF. The V and J genes are TRBV6-7 and TRBJ1-2, with D perhaps TRBD1 (5 bases). TRBV6-7 is an ORF for which the function is uncertain. V lost 8 bases to trimming and J lost 5 bases, with 9 bases between them. CDR3 length: 11 residues.

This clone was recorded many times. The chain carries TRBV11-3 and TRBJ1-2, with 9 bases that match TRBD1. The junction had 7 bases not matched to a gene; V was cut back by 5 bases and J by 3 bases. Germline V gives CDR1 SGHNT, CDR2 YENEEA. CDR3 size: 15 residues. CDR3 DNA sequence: TGTGCCAGCAGCACTCAACAGGGGGCGGACTATGGCTACACCTTC. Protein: CASSTQQGADYGYTF.

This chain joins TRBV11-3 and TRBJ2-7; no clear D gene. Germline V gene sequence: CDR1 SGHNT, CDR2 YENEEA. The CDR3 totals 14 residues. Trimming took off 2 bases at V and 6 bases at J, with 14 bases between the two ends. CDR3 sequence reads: CASSLTSGNVEQYF. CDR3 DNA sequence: TGTGCCAGCAGCTTAACTTCTGGGAATGTCGAGCAGTACTTC. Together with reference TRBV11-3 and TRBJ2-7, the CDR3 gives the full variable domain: EAGVVQSPRYKIIEKKQPVAFWCNPISGHNTLYWYLQNLGQGPELLIRYENEEAVDDSQLPKDRFSAERLKGVDSTLKIQPAELGDSAVYLCASSLTSGNVEQYFGPGTRLTVT.

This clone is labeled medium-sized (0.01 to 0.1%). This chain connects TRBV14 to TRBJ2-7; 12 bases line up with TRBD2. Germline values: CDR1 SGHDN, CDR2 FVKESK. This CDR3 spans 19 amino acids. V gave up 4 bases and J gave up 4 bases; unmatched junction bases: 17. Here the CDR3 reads CASSLQTSGSSRARYEQYF. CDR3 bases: TGTGCCAGCAGCCTCCAGACTAGCGGGAGTTCTAGGGCTCGGTACGAGCAGTACTTC.